This TCR beta chain appears in the sequencing data of a study of control samples from healthy donors and cancer patients. The CDR3 runs to 10 residues. From germline, CDR1 is SEHNR and CDR2 FQNEAQ (reference sequence). This table comes from immunoSEQ multiplex PCR, and its TCRdb copy is limited to in-frame clones, with some not included. Of 94,000 or so clones listed, 84% are singletons. The sequenced material came from PBMCs. The sequence was collected from a man aged 70 or older with lung cancer. The chain has TRBV7-9 and TRBJ1-3; D call uncertain. Written as DNA, the CDR3 is TGTGGGAGCTCTGGAAACACCATATATTTT. Its translation: CGSSGNTIYF.